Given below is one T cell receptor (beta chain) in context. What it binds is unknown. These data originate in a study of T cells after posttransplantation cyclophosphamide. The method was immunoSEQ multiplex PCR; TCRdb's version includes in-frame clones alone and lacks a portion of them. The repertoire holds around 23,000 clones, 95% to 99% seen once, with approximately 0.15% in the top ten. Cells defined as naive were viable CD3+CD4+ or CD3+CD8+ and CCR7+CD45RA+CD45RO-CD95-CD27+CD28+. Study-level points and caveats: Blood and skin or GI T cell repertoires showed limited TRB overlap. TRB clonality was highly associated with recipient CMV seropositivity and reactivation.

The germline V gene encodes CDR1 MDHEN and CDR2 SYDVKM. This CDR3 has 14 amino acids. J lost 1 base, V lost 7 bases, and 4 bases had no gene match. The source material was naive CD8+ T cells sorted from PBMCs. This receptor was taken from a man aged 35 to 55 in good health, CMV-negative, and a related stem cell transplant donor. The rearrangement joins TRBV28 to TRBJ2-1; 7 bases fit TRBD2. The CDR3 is CASNKAGSYNEQFF. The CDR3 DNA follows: TGTGCCAGCAACAAAGCGGGATCCTACAATGAGCAGTTCTTC.